Presented here are 12 T cell receptor beta chains from one specimen sequenced in a study of blood T cell repertoires in COVID-19. Sequencing was performed with immunoSEQ multiplex PCR; in TCRdb, only in-frame clones are kept and a portion is missing. This table holds some 24,000 clones, around 86% found once. The specimen sequenced was peripheral blood. The receptors here all came from a man aged 45-65 years with active COVID-19.

J is TRBJ2-3 and V is TRBV6-5; 7 positions match TRBD2. Germline V CDR1 and CDR2: MNHEY, SVGAGI. The CDR3 runs to 14 residues. V dropped 5 bases and J dropped 1; count of bases not matched to a gene: 3. The chain's CDR3 is CASSRLAGTDTQYF. CDR3 nucleotide sequence: TGTGCCAGCAGTAGGCTAGCGGGCACAGATACGCAGTATTTT.

For the CDR3, the DNA is TGTGCCAGCAGCCCCGGACAGGGGAGGGGTCCCCAGCATTTT. Translating gives CASSPGQGRGPQHF. The V gene is TRBV7-9, the J gene TRBJ1-5; 9 bases line up with TRBD1. Germline CDR1 reads SEHNR; CDR2 reads FQNEAQ (reference sequence). This CDR3 is built from 14 residues. Trimming took 5 bases from V and 10 from J; bases not matched to a gene: 9.

V gene TRBV19 combines with J gene TRBJ2-1; 11 bases match TRBD2. The V gene end was trimmed by 7 bases and the J gene end by 4 bases; junction bases not matched to a gene: 6. The CDR3 covers 15 residues. Germline lookup yields CDR1 LNHDA and CDR2 SQIVND (reference sequence). CDR3 protein: CASTSTSGVYNEQFF. The CDR3 DNA follows: TGTGCCAGTACCTCGACTAGCGGGGTATACAATGAGCAGTTCTTC.

The chain combines TRBV5-6 with TRBJ2-3, with a tentative D call TRBD2 (6 bases). V dropped 5 bases and J dropped 11 bases, with 15 bases sitting between them. The CDR3 has 12 amino acids. The germline gives CDR1 SGHDT, CDR2 YYEEEE. This chain's CDR3 is CASSWDSLEQYF. CDR3 nucleotide sequence: TGTGCCAGCAGTTGGGACTCCCTTGAGCAGTATTTT.

The rearrangement joins TRBV7-2 to TRBJ2-3; 14 bases are shared with TRBD2. V was pared by 1 base and J by 6 bases, with 3 bases of the junction left unmatched. The CDR3 runs to 16 residues. CDR1 and CDR2 from the germline V gene are SGHTA and FQGNSA. Written as DNA, the CDR3 is TGTGCCAGCAGCTTAGGACTAGCGGGAGGGTGGGATACGCAGTATTTT. Translating it yields CASSLGLAGGWDTQYF.

V usage is TRBV29-1 and J usage is TRBJ1-1, with TRBD1 as a possible D gene (5 bases). V lost 3 bases and J 1 base, leaving 9 bases between the germline ends. This CDR3 contains 13 residues. CDR1 and CDR2 (germline): SQVTM, ANQGSEA. In DNA form, the CDR3 reads TGCAGCGTTGAGGGGAGGGGGAACACTGAAGCTTTCTTT. The encoded protein is CSVEGRGNTEAFF.

This clone appeared a single time. The chain links TRBV4-3 to TRBJ2-7; 7 bases map to TRBD2. The ends lost 4 bases at V and 4 bases at J; junction bases unmatched: 7. CDR3 length: 14 amino acids. The germline CDR1 and CDR2 sequences are LGHNA and YSLEER. The CDR3 region is CASSRRTGGYEQYF. CDR3 sequence (DNA): TGCGCCAGCAGCCGCAGGACCGGGGGGTACGAGCAGTACTTC.

This clone was observed once. The chain uses TRBV7-3 and TRBJ2-1, with D possibly being TRBD2 (6 bases). Per germline, CDR1 SGHTA and CDR2 FQGTGA. Trimming left V 0 bases short and J 5 bases short, with 14 bases between. The CDR3 is 16 amino acids. The CDR3 DNA reads as TGTGCCAGCAGCTTAACGGGAGGTAAAAAGAACAATGAGCAGTTCTTC. This codes for CASSLTGGKKNNEQFF.

This rearrangement joins TRBV14 to TRBJ2-2, with D possibly being TRBD2 (7 bases). The germline V gene has CDR1 SGHDN and CDR2 FVKESK. The V and J ends lost 4 bases and 1 base respectively, with 10 bases between them. The CDR3 runs to 15 residues. The CDR3 DNA reads TGTGCCAGCAGCCCGCGGGGGCGGAACACCGGGGAGCTGTTTTTT. Its translation: CASSPRGRNTGELFF. The entire variable domain, with the rest obtained from reference TRBV14 and TRBJ2-2, is as follows: EAGVTQFPSHSVIEKGQTVTLRCDPISGHDNLYWYRRVMGKEIKFLLHFVKESKQDESGMPNNRFLAERTGGTYSTLKVQPAELEDSGVYFCASSPRGRNTGELFFGEGSRLTVL.

This chain connects TRBV6-2 or TRBV6-3 to TRBJ2-2; 11 bases map to TRBD2. This CDR3 spans 16 amino acids. V was clipped by 4 bases and J by 7 bases; unmatched bases: 8. Germline loops: CDR1 MNHEY, CDR2 SVGEGT. CDR3 bases: TGTGCCAGCAGTTCCCAGGGACTAGCGGTCATCGGGGAGCTGTTTTTT. It specifies CASSSQGLAVIGELFF.

The CDR3 DNA reads TGTGCCAGCAGCCCTTTAGGGACACGGGGTTGGGATACGCAGTATTTT. This codes for CASSPLGTRGWDTQYF. The chain is built from TRBV7-2 and TRBJ2-3; D is perhaps TRBD1 (6 bases). Deletions cut 5 bases from V and 6 bases from J, with 21 bases between. Germline CDR1 is SGHTA and CDR2 is FQGNSA. The CDR3 sequence is 16 residues long.

The chain has TRBV5-6 and TRBJ1-1; tentative D call: TRBD1 (5 bases). V was shortened by 0 bases and J by 10 bases, with 13 bases between the two germline ends. This CDR3 spans 13 amino acids. Germline V gene data show CDR1 as SGHDT and CDR2 as YYEEEE. CDR3 in amino acids: CASSLVTDLGAFF. CDR3 in DNA: TGTGCCAGCAGCTTGGTGACAGATCTGGGAGCTTTCTTT.